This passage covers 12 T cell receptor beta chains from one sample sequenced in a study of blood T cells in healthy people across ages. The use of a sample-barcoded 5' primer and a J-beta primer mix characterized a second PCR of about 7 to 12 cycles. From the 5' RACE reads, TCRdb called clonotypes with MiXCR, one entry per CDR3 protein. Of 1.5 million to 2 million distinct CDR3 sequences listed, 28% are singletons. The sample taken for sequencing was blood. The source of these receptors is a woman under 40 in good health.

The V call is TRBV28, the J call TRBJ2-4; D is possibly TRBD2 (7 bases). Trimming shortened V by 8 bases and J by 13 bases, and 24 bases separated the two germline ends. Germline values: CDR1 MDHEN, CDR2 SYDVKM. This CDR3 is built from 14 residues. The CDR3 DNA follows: TGTGCCAGCCTATCGGGGGGCGGGAACAATGAGCAGTACTTC. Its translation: CASLSGGGNNEQYF. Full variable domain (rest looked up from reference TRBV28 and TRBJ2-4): DVKVTQSSRYLVKRTGEKVFLECVQDMDHENMFWYRQDPGLGLRLIYFSYDVKMKEKGDIPEGYSVSREKKERFSLILESASTNQTSMYLCASLSGGGNNEQYFGAGTRLSVL.

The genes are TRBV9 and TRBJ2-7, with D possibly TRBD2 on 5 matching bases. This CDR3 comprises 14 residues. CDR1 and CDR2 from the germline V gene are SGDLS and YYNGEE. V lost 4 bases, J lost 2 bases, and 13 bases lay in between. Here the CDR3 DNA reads TGTGCCAGCAGCCCTTCCGGGATTACCTACGAGCAGTACTTC. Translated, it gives CASSPSGITYEQYF.

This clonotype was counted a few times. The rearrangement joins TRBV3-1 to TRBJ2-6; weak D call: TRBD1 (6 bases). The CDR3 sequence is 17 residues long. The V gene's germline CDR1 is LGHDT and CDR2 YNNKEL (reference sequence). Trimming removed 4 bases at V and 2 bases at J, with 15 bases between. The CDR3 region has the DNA TGTGCCAGCAGCCGTGGGACAAGGAAGGCTGGGGCCAACGTCCTGACTTTC. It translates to CASSRGTRKAGANVLTF.

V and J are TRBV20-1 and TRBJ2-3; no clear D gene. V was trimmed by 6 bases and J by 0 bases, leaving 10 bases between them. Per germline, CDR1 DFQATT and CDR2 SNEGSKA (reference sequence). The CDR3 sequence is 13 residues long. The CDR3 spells CSAPDGSTDTQYF. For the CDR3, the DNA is TGCAGTGCCCCGGACGGTAGCACAGATACGCAGTATTTT.

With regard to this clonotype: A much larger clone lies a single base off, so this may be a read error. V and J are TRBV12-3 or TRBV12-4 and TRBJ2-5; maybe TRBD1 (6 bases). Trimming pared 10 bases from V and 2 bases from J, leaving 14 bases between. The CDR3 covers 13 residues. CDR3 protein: CANRAEWQETQYF. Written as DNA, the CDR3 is TGTGCCAACAGGGCGGAATGGCAAGAGACCCAGTACTTC.

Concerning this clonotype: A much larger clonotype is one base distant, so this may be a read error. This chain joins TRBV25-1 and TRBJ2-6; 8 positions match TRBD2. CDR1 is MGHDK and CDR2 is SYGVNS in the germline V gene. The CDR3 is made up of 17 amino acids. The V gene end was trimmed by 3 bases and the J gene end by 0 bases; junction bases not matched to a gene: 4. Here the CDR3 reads CASSEGLGVSGANVLTF. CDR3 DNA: TGTGCCAGCAGTGAGGGACTAGGCGTCTCTGGGGCCAACGTCCTGACTTTC.

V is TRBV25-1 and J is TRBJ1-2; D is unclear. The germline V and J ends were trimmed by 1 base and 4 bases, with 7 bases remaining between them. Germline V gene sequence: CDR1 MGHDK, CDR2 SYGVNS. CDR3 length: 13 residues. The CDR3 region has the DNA TGTGCCAGCAGTGAATTTAGCGGCTATGGCTACACCTTC. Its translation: CASSEFSGYGYTF.

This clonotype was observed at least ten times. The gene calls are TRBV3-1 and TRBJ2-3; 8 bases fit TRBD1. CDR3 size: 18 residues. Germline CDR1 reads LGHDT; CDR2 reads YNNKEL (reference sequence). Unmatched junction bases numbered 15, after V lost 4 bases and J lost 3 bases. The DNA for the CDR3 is TGTGCCAGCAGCCCAGACGGACAGGGCTGGGTATGGACAGATACGCAGTATTTT. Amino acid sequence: CASSPDGQGWVWTDTQYF.

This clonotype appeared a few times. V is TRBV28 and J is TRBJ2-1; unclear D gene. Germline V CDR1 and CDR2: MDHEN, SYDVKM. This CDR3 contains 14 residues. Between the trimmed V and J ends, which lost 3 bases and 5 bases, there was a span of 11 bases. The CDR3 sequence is CASSFFQRHNEQFF. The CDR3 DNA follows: TGTGCCAGCAGTTTTTTCCAGCGCCACAATGAGCAGTTCTTC.

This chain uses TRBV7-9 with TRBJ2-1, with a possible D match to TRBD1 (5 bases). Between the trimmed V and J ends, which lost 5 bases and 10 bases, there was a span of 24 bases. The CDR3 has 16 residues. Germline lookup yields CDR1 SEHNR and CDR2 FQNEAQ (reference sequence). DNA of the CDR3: TGTGCCAGCAGCGGATCCCCAGACAGCCCAATAAACGAGCAGTTCTTC. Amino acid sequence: CASSGSPDSPINEQFF.

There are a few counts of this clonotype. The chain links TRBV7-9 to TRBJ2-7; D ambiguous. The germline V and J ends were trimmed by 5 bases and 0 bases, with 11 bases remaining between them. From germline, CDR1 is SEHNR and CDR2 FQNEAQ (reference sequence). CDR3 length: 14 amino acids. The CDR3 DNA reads TGTGCCAGCAGCCCCTCCAGCCCCTCCTACGAGCAGTACTTC. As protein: CASSPSSPSYEQYF. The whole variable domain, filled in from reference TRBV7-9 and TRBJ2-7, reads DTGVSQNPRHKITKRGQNVTFRCDPISEHNRLYWYRQTLGQGPEFLTYFQNEAQLEKSRLLSDRFSAERPKGSFSTLEIQRTEQGDSAMYLCASSPSSPSYEQYFGPGTRLTVT.

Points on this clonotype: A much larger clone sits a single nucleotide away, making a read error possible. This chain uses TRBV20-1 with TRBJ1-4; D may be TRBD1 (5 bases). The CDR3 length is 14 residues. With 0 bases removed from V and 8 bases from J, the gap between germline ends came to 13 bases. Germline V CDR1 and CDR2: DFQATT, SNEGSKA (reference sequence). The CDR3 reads CSARDAGRREKLFF. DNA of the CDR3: TGCAGTGCTAGAGATGCGGGGCGCCGAGAAAAACTGTTTTTT.